Following are 17 T cell receptor beta chains from one sample sequenced in a study of T cells after yellow fever vaccination. TCRdb re-analysed the 5' RACE reads in MiXCR, keeping a single row per CDR3 protein. Of hundreds of thousands of distinct CDR3 sequences in the sample, over 9% were seen once. The material was PBMCs, obtained on the day of the yellow fever booster vaccination. The origin of the receptors is a man aged 25-45 years who received the YFV17D yellow fever vaccine.

This clonotype was detected only a few times. This chain joins TRBV5-4 and TRBJ2-5, with D hard to call. Trimming took 4 bases from V and 5 from J, leaving 12 bases between them. Germline V lookup: CDR1 SGHNT, CDR2 YYREEE (reference sequence). CDR3 length: 13 amino acids. For the CDR3, the DNA is TGTGCCAGCAGCAAGCCGGGTCAGGAGACCCAGTACTTC. Translated, it gives CASSKPGQETQYF.

The sample holds many counts of this clonotype. This chain joins TRBV5-1 and TRBJ2-1; D unclear. Trimming left V 3 bases short and J 9 bases short, with 13 bases between. Germline V lookup: CDR1 SGHRS, CDR2 YFSETQ. The CDR3 has 13 amino acids. This chain's CDR3 is CASSSDLPGEQFF. The CDR3 bases are TGCGCCAGCAGCTCTGACCTACCTGGTGAGCAGTTCTTC.

The J gene is TRBJ2-3, the V gene TRBV24-1, with TRBD2 identical over 13 bases. The J segment lost 2 bases and the V segment lost 4 bases, leaving 2 bases of the junction unmatched. The CDR3 totals 16 residues. Germline CDR1 KGHDR, CDR2 SFDVKD. The CDR3 here is CATSDGTSGDTDTQYF. CDR3 DNA sequence: TGTGCCACCAGTGACGGGACTAGCGGGGACACAGATACGCAGTATTTT.

J is TRBJ2-2 and V is TRBV12-3 or TRBV12-4; D not resolved. Trimming cost V 5 bases and J 6 bases, with 10 bases left between them. The CDR3 has 13 amino acids. CDR3 DNA sequence: TGTGCCAGCAGTCCCCGGCGATCCGGGGAGCTGTTTTTT. Encoded protein: CASSPRRSGELFF.

This clonotype was seen at least ten times. The chain has TRBV5-1 and TRBJ2-7, with D perhaps TRBD1 (6 bases). Germline V gives CDR1 SGHRS, CDR2 YFSETQ. The CDR3 contains 13 residues. The V end lost 4 bases, the J end lost 5 bases, and 13 bases lay between the germline ends. The CDR3 sequence: CASSQDRQDEQYF. For the CDR3, the DNA is TGCGCCAGCAGCCAGGACAGACAGGACGAGCAGTACTTC.

In its sample, this clonotype was seen a few times. The chain carries TRBV2 and TRBJ2-1; a possible D gene is TRBD1 (6 bases). CDR3 size: 15 residues. Germline V gene sequence: CDR1 SNHLY, CDR2 FYNNEI. The V and J ends lost 6 bases and 0 bases respectively, with 12 bases between them. In nucleotides, the CDR3 is TGTGCCAGCAGCAGACAGGAGAGCTCCTACAATGAGCAGTTCTTC. Amino acid sequence: CASSRQESSYNEQFF.

This clonotype was seen many times. The chain uses TRBV7-2 and TRBJ1-2; a possible D gene is TRBD1 (5 bases). This CDR3 has 14 residues. Germline V CDR1 and CDR2: SGHTA, FQGNSA. V lost 6 bases and J 12 bases, leaving 23 bases between the germline ends. CDR3 bases: TGTGCCAGCAGTCCGGGGCAGGACCTGTTAATACACACCTTC. It codes for CASSPGQDLLIHTF.

This clonotype came up a few times. The rearrangement uses TRBV7-8 and TRBJ1-1; D unresolved. Looked up from germline, CDR1 is SGHVS and CDR2 is FQNEAQ. Deletions cut 5 bases from V and 0 bases from J, with 16 bases between. This CDR3 spans 16 amino acids. The CDR3 reads CASSPGPITVNTEAFF. CDR3 coding DNA: TGTGCCAGCAGCCCCGGACCGATAACTGTGAACACTGAAGCTTTCTTT.

This clonotype was recorded a few times. V and J are TRBV12-3 or TRBV12-4 and TRBJ1-1; D gene unclear. Trimming removed 3 bases at V and 4 bases at J, with 15 bases between. The CDR3 has 15 residues. This CDR3 reads CASSLERGTVTEAFF. CDR3 bases: TGTGCCAGCAGTTTGGAACGGGGAACGGTCACTGAAGCTTTCTTT.

This chain connects TRBV9 to TRBJ2-1; D remains unclear. CDR3 size: 13 residues. The ends were cut back, 2 bases at V and 3 bases at J, with 6 bases in the middle. The germline V gene has CDR1 SGDLS and CDR2 YYNGEE. This CDR3 is CASSVMYYNEQFF. Written as DNA, the CDR3 is TGTGCCAGCAGCGTGATGTACTACAATGAGCAGTTCTTC.

In this sample, this clonotype turned up a few times. In DNA form, the CDR3 reads TGTGCCAACAGCCGGGACAGGGACACCGGGGAGCTGTTTTTT. Translated, it gives CANSRDRDTGELFF. V usage is TRBV10-3 and J usage is TRBJ2-2; 9 bases are shared with TRBD1. The CDR3 runs 14 residues. Germline V gene data show CDR1 as ENHRY and CDR2 as SYGVKD. The V and J ends lost 10 bases and 3 bases, in that order; junction bases with no gene match: 6.

This clonotype appeared a few times. The genes are TRBV10-3 and TRBJ2-1, with 8 positions matching TRBD2. The length of the CDR3 is 14 residues. The germline CDR1 and CDR2 sequences are ENHRY and SYGVKD. After removal of 10 bases from V and 3 bases from J, the junction contained 8 bases not matched to a gene. The CDR3 loop is CATKAGLGYNEQFF. In DNA form, the CDR3 reads TGTGCCACAAAAGCGGGACTAGGCTACAATGAGCAGTTCTTC.

The V call is TRBV20-1, the J call TRBJ1-5, with no clear D. Trimming removed 0 bases at V and 0 bases at J, with 9 bases between. Germline CDR1 is DFQATT and CDR2 is SNEGSKA (reference sequence). The CDR3 extends over 15 amino acids. Written as DNA, the CDR3 is TGCAGTGCTAGAGATCTCGGGAATAGCAATCAGCCCCAGCATTTT. Translated: CSARDLGNSNQPQHF.

As DNA, the CDR3 is TGTGCCAGCAGCCAAGCCCAGACCCAGTACTTC. Encoded protein: CASSQAQTQYF. V usage is TRBV3-1 and J usage is TRBJ2-5, with no clear D. The CDR3 runs 11 residues. Germline V lookup: CDR1 LGHDT, CDR2 YNNKEL (reference sequence). Trimming stripped 1 base from V and 6 bases from J, with 3 bases between.

The rearrangement links TRBV28 to TRBJ2-7; TRBD1 agrees at 8 bases. From germline, CDR1 is MDHEN and CDR2 SYDVKM. V dropped 6 bases and J dropped 2; count of bases not matched to a gene: 6. This CDR3 is 14 amino acids long. The CDR3 protein is CASSGTGQTYEQYF. CDR3 bases: TGTGCCAGCAGCGGGACAGGACAAACCTACGAGCAGTACTTC.

The chain combines TRBV10-3 with TRBJ2-7, with D tentatively TRBD1 (5 bases). From germline, CDR1 is ENHRY and CDR2 SYGVKD. This CDR3 has 15 amino acids. Trimming removed 6 bases at V and 3 bases at J, with 18 bases between. In DNA, the CDR3 is TGTGCCATCAGGGGCACGGTTCTGGACAACTACGAGCAGTACTTC. It codes for CAIRGTVLDNYEQYF.

This clonotype was observed a handful of times. The gene calls are TRBV20-1 and TRBJ2-7; a possible D gene is TRBD2 (6 bases). The CDR3 has 12 amino acids. Germline V gene sequence: CDR1 DFQATT, CDR2 SNEGSKA (reference sequence). Trimming pared 4 bases from V and 4 bases from J, leaving 11 bases between. CDR3 coding DNA: TGCAGTGCTATCCCCCGGGGGTACGAGCAGTACTTC. It translates to CSAIPRGYEQYF.